These T cell receptor beta chains were read from a single sample in a study of cytomegalovirus exposure and HLA in healthy donors. Generated by immunoSEQ multiplex PCR, the TCRdb table keeps only in-frame clones and is missing some. In the table there are over 65,000 clones, over 70% of which are singletons. Sequenced material: PBMCs. The source of these receptors is a man aged 60 to 69 in good health and CMV-seropositive. The CDR3 runs from the conserved cysteine through the conserved F or W. Each record gives: J gene, D gene, V gene, clone size, CDR3 DNA, CDR3 protein. The D gene is left open where the match is weak. The listing skips clone size in some rows; elsewhere it reads once, few, many or a size class.

J gene: TRBJ2-5; D gene: TRBD2; V gene: TRBV5-4; clone size: -; CDR3 DNA: TGTGCCAGCAGCCCAACTAGCGGGAGGGCCTTACAAGAGACCCAGTACTTC; CDR3 protein: CASSPTSGRALQETQYF
J gene: TRBJ2-2; D gene: TRBD2; V gene: TRBV5-5; clone size: -; CDR3 DNA: TGTGCCAGCAGCTGGAGGGGACTAGAGGACACCGGGGAGCTGTTTTTT; CDR3 protein: CASSWRGLEDTGELFF
J gene: TRBJ2-1; D gene: -; V gene: TRBV28; clone size: -; CDR3 DNA: TGTGCCAGCAGTTTATCGACCCGGGACAATGAGCAGTTCTTC; CDR3 protein: CASSLSTRDNEQFF
J gene: TRBJ2-7; D gene: TRBD1; V gene: TRBV5-6; clone size: once; CDR3 DNA: TGTGCCAGCAGGGAGACAGGGGACTCCTACGAGCAGTACTTC; CDR3 protein: CASRETGDSYEQYF
J gene: TRBJ2-7; D gene: -; V gene: TRBV7-9; clone size: -; CDR3 DNA: TGTGCCAGCAGCCTTCCGGACAACTCCTACGAGCAGTACTTC; CDR3 protein: CASSLPDNSYEQYF
J gene: TRBJ2-1; D gene: TRBD2; V gene: TRBV5-6; clone size: -; CDR3 DNA: TGTGCCAGCAGCTTACCGCCCCCGGGGGGGGGTGAGCAGTTCTTC; CDR3 protein: CASSLPPPGGGEQFF
J gene: TRBJ2-2; D gene: TRBD1; V gene: TRBV19; clone size: -; CDR3 DNA: TGTGCCAGTGACCGGGACAGGGGGCGGGAGCTGTTTTTT; CDR3 protein: CASDRDRGRELFF
J gene: TRBJ2-1; D gene: TRBD2; V gene: TRBV7-8; clone size: -; CDR3 DNA: TGTGCCAGCAGCTTAAGATTAGCGGGAGGTTCCTACAATGAGCAGTTCTTC; CDR3 protein: CASSLRLAGGSYNEQFF
J gene: TRBJ2-2; D gene: TRBD1; V gene: TRBV2; clone size: -; CDR3 DNA: TGTGCCAGCACAACAGGGGATCGGGGCACCGGGGAGCTGTTTTTT; CDR3 protein: CASTTGDRGTGELFF
J gene: TRBJ2-3; D gene: -; V gene: TRBV4-1; clone size: -; CDR3 DNA: TGCGCCAGCAGCCCAAGTCCGTCGATCGGAGATACGCAGTATTTT; CDR3 protein: CASSPSPSIGDTQYF
J gene: TRBJ2-1; D gene: TRBD1; V gene: TRBV9; clone size: once; CDR3 DNA: TGTGCCAGCAGCGGGGACAGAGCCTACAATGAGCAGTTCTTC; CDR3 protein: CASSGDRAYNEQFF
J gene: TRBJ1-3; D gene: -; V gene: TRBV5-1; clone size: -; CDR3 DNA: TGCGCCAGCAGCTTGGGGACAGCCCTTTGGTCTGGAAACACCATATATTTT; CDR3 protein: CASSLGTALWSGNTIYF
J gene: TRBJ2-2; D gene: TRBD2; V gene: TRBV27; clone size: -; CDR3 DNA: TGTGCCAGCAGTTTATCCCGGAGCCAGCGGGGGGCCCCCGGGGAGCTGTTTTTT; CDR3 protein: CASSLSRSQRGAPGELFF
J gene: TRBJ2-1; D gene: -; V gene: TRBV6-1; clone size: -; CDR3 DNA: TGTGCCAGCAGTGGAGGGTTCCCCAGGCGGTTGGAGCAGTTCTTC; CDR3 protein: CASSGGFPRRLEQFF
J gene: TRBJ1-1; D gene: -; V gene: TRBV7-2; clone size: -; CDR3 DNA: TGTGCCAGCAGCTTCCGGGCTAGGACAGATGAAGCTTTCTTT; CDR3 protein: CASSFRARTDEAFF
J gene: TRBJ2-7; D gene: -; V gene: TRBV16; clone size: -; CDR3 DNA: TGTGCCAGCAGCCAAGGGGCCGGTCTGTTCGAGCAGTACTTC; CDR3 protein: CASSQGAGLFEQYF
J gene: TRBJ1-6; D gene: -; V gene: TRBV4-1; clone size: -; CDR3 DNA: TGCGCCAGCAGCCCCCGCCGGACAGATAATTCACCCCTCCACTTT; CDR3 protein: CASSPRRTDNSPLHF
J gene: TRBJ2-1; D gene: -; V gene: TRBV7-9; clone size: -; CDR3 DNA: TGCGCCAGCAAGGAGCGGAGCTCCTACAATGAGCAGTTCTTC; CDR3 protein: CASKERSSYNEQFF
J gene: TRBJ2-3; D gene: TRBD1; V gene: TRBV6-5; clone size: -; CDR3 DNA: TGTGCCAGCAGTAAACAGGGGGCGCGAGCTGATACGCAGTATTTT; CDR3 protein: CASSKQGARADTQYF
J gene: TRBJ1-5; D gene: -; V gene: TRBV7-8; clone size: few; CDR3 DNA: TGTGCCAGCAGCCCGTTATCGAGCAATCAGCCCCAGCATTTT; CDR3 protein: CASSPLSSNQPQHF
J gene: TRBJ1-2; D gene: -; V gene: TRBV5-1; clone size: -; CDR3 DNA: TGCGCCAGCAGCTTGGAGGACAGATCGGGCTACACCTTC; CDR3 protein: CASSLEDRSGYTF
J gene: TRBJ1-1; D gene: TRBD1; V gene: TRBV6-6; clone size: once; CDR3 DNA: TGTGCCAGCAGCCAGACAGGGGGTTCTGAAGCTTTCTTT; CDR3 protein: CASSQTGGSEAFF
J gene: TRBJ2-3; D gene: -; V gene: TRBV27; clone size: -; CDR3 DNA: TGTGCCAGCAGTGCCCAGGGTAGGGTAGATACGCAGTATTTT; CDR3 protein: CASSAQGRVDTQYF
J gene: TRBJ1-2; D gene: -; V gene: TRBV6-1; clone size: -; CDR3 DNA: TGTGCCAGCGGAGGAAGGCGTTATGGCTACACCTTC; CDR3 protein: CASGGRRYGYTF
J gene: TRBJ2-5; D gene: -; V gene: TRBV9; clone size: -; CDR3 DNA: TGTGCCAGCAGCCCACTTGGGAGCCTCCCTCAAGAGACCCAGTACTTC; CDR3 protein: CASSPLGSLPQETQYF
J gene: TRBJ2-1; D gene: TRBD2; V gene: TRBV4-1; clone size: -; CDR3 DNA: TGCGCCAGCAGCCAAGATAAGTGGGAGGGGCAGTTCTTC; CDR3 protein: CASSQDKWEGQFF
J gene: TRBJ1-1; D gene: -; V gene: TRBV18; clone size: -; CDR3 DNA: TGTGCCAGCTCACCATTCGACTTGAACACTGAAGCTTTCTTT; CDR3 protein: CASSPFDLNTEAFF
J gene: TRBJ1-1; D gene: -; V gene: TRBV6-5; clone size: -; CDR3 DNA: TGTGCCAGCAGTTACGGTTTAGCCAGGAACACTGAAGCTTTCTTT; CDR3 protein: CASSYGLARNTEAFF
J gene: TRBJ2-5; D gene: -; V gene: TRBV9; clone size: few; CDR3 DNA: TGTGCCAGCAGCCCCGCCCAGCGATCAGAGACCCAGTACTTC; CDR3 protein: CASSPAQRSETQYF
J gene: TRBJ1-1; D gene: TRBD1; V gene: TRBV19; clone size: -; CDR3 DNA: TGTGCCAGTAGTACTGCTCGGACAGGCCGCGGTGGCACTGAAGCTTTCTTT; CDR3 protein: CASSTARTGRGGTEAFF
J gene: TRBJ2-2; D gene: -; V gene: TRBV10-1; clone size: -; CDR3 DNA: TGCGCCAGCAGGAGTAGTTTCACCGGGGAGCTGTTTTTT; CDR3 protein: CASRSSFTGELFF
J gene: TRBJ1-5; D gene: -; V gene: TRBV19; clone size: few; CDR3 DNA: TGTGCCAGTAGTATAGGGACAGCAGGGCAGCCCCAGCATTTT; CDR3 protein: CASSIGTAGQPQHF
J gene: TRBJ2-3; D gene: -; V gene: TRBV27; clone size: -; CDR3 DNA: TGTGCCAGCAGTTTCCGGGGAGGCCCACTGGATACGCAGTATTTT; CDR3 protein: CASSFRGGPLDTQYF
J gene: TRBJ1-5; D gene: -; V gene: TRBV7-6; clone size: -; CDR3 DNA: TGTGCCAGCAGCTTAATAGGGGAACATCAGCCCCAGCATTTT; CDR3 protein: CASSLIGEHQPQHF
J gene: TRBJ1-2; D gene: -; V gene: TRBV10-2; clone size: -; CDR3 DNA: TGCGCCAGCGCCCGGGATGACTATGGCTACACCTTC; CDR3 protein: CASARDDYGYTF
J gene: TRBJ2-6; D gene: TRBD1; V gene: TRBV11-2; clone size: -; CDR3 DNA: TGTGCCAGCAGCGTACTCAGGGGGCGTGGGGCCAACGTCCTGACTTTC; CDR3 protein: CASSVLRGRGANVLTF
J gene: TRBJ1-6; D gene: TRBD1; V gene: TRBV19; clone size: -; CDR3 DNA: TGTGCCAGTAGTAAGGGACAGGAAAATTCACCCCTCCACTTT; CDR3 protein: CASSKGQENSPLHF
J gene: TRBJ2-3; D gene: TRBD2; V gene: TRBV5-6; clone size: -; CDR3 DNA: TGTGCCAGCAGCCTCGGACTAGCGGGAAGATCCACAGATACGCAGTATTTT; CDR3 protein: CASSLGLAGRSTDTQYF
J gene: TRBJ2-3; D gene: TRBD1; V gene: TRBV7-9; clone size: -; CDR3 DNA: TGTGCCAGCAGTTGGGGACAGGCGGAAGATACGCAGTATTTT; CDR3 protein: CASSWGQAEDTQYF
J gene: TRBJ2-7; D gene: TRBD1; V gene: TRBV5-1; clone size: -; CDR3 DNA: TGCGCCAGCAGCAAGGACAGGGCCTACGAGCAGTACTTC; CDR3 protein: CASSKDRAYEQYF
J gene: TRBJ2-7; D gene: -; V gene: TRBV7-9; clone size: -; CDR3 DNA: TGTGCCAGCAGCTTCGAGAGCTCCTACGAGCAGTACTTC; CDR3 protein: CASSFESSYEQYF